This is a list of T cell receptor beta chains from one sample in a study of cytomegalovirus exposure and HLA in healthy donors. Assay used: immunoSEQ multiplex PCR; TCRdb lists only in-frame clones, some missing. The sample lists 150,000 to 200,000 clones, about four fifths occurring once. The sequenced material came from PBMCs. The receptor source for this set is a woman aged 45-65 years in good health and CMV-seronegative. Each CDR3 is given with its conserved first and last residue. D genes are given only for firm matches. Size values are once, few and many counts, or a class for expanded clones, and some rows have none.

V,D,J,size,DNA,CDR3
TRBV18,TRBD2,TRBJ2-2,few,TGTGCCAGCTCACCGACCGGGGGGGCAACCGGGGAGCTGTTTTTT,CASSPTGGATGELFF
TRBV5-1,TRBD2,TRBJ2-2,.,TGCGCCAGCGCCGCTAGCGGGGTTACCGGGGAGCTGTTTTTT,CASAASGVTGELFF
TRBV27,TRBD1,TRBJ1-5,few,TGTGCCAGCAGATCCTCGACAGGGGGCGATCAGCCCCAGCATTTT,CASRSSTGGDQPQHF
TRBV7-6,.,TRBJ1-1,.,TGTGCCAGCAGCTTAGCGCAGGGTTCCTCTGAAGCTTTCTTT,CASSLAQGSSEAFF
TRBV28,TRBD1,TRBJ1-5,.,TGTGCCAGCAGAAGAACAGGGGGATCGAATCAGCCCCAGCATTTT,CASRRTGGSNQPQHF
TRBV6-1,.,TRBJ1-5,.,TGTGCCAGCAGTGAAGGGCGGCGCTGGAATCAGCCCCAGCATTTT,CASSEGRRWNQPQHF
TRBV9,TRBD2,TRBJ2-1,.,TGTGCCAGCAGCGCCAGGACTAGCGGGGTGTCCTACAATGAGCAGTTCTTC,CASSARTSGVSYNEQFF
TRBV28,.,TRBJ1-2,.,TGTGCCAGCACCACTCGGACAGCGCATGGCTACACCTTC,CASTTRTAHGYTF
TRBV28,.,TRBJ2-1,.,TGTGCCAGCAGTTCGTACGGGGGTCCCTACAATGAGCAGTTCTTC,CASSSYGGPYNEQFF
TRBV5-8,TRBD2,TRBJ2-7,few,TGTGCCAGCAGCTTGCGTGTAGGACTAGTCGGGGAGCAGTACTTC,CASSLRVGLVGEQYF
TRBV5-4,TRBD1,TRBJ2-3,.,TGTGCCAGCAGCTCGGACTCAGGGGGAGATACGCAGTATTTT,CASSSDSGGDTQYF
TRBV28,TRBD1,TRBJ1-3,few,TGTGCCAGCAGTTTAGGACAGGGGAATGGAAACACCATATATTTT,CASSLGQGNGNTIYF
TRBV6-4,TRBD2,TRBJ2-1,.,TGTGCCAGCAGTGAGACTAGCGGCAACTACAATGAGCAGTTCTTC,CASSETSGNYNEQFF
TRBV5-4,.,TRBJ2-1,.,TGTGCCAGCAGCTTCAAAGGGGTCTCCGTGGGTGAGCAGTTCTTC,CASSFKGVSVGEQFF
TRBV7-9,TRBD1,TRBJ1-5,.,TGTGCCAGCAGCTTAGTTTCCAGGGGGCGAAATCAGCCCCAGCATTTT,CASSLVSRGRNQPQHF
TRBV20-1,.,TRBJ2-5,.,TGCAGTGCTCTACAAGAGACCCAGTACTTC,CSALQETQYF
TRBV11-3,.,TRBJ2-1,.,TGTGCCAGCAGCTTAGACGCGCACAATGAGCAGTTCTTC,CASSLDAHNEQFF
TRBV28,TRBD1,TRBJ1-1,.,TGTGCCAGCAGTTCTCAGGGGGTAGGCACTGAAGCTTTCTTT,CASSSQGVGTEAFF
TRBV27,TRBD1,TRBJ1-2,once,TGTGCCAGCAGTCGACAGGGCCCTAACTATGGCTACACCTTC,CASSRQGPNYGYTF
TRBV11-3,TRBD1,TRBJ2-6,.,TGTGCCAGCAGCCCTCGGACAGGGACCGGGGCCAACGTCCTGACTTTC,CASSPRTGTGANVLTF
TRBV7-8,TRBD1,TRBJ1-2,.,TGTGCCAGCAGCTTAGCGCTCGGGACAGGGGTCTATGGCTACACCTTC,CASSLALGTGVYGYTF
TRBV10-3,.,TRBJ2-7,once,TGTGCCACAACCGGCTCCTACGAGCAGTACTTC,CATTGSYEQYF
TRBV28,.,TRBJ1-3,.,TGTGCCAGCAGTTTAACGAGTGGAAACACCATATATTTT,CASSLTSGNTIYF
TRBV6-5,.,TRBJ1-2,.,TGTGCCAGCAGACCGCCAGGAAATTATGGCTACACCTTC,CASRPPGNYGYTF
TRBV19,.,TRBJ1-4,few,TGTGCCAGTAGTAACAACAGGGTGTCTAATGAAAAACTGTTTTTT,CASSNNRVSNEKLFF
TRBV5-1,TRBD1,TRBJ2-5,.,TGCGCCAGCAGCCAGGGACAGGGACAAGAGACCCAGTACTTC,CASSQGQGQETQYF
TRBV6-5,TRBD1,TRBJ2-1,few,TGTGCCAGCAGTTATTCCGGGACAGGTGGCAATGAGCAGTTCTTC,CASSYSGTGGNEQFF
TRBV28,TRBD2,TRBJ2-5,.,TGTGCCAGTTACCCCTTACTTCTCGGAGATAGCGGGGGGGCCCGGGAGACCCAGTACTTC,CASYPLLLGDSGGARETQYF
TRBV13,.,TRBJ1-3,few,TGTGCCAGCGAGCGCCGGGGAAACACCATATATTTT,CASERRGNTIYF
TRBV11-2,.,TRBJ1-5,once,TGTGCCAGCAGCTCAGGGGCCTATCAGCCCCAGCATTTT,CASSSGAYQPQHF
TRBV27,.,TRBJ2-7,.,TGTGCCAGCAGTTTAAGGCGGGATGCCTACGAGCAGTACTTC,CASSLRRDAYEQYF
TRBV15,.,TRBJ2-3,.,TGTGCCACCAGCAGAGAGCGGGGTTTCACAGATACGCAGTATTTT,CATSRERGFTDTQYF
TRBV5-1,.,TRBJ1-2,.,TGCGCCAGCAGCTCATCGCAGGGGCCGACAATCTATGGCTACACCTTC,CASSSSQGPTIYGYTF
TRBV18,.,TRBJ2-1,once,TGTGCCAGCTCACCACCGGGTCCGGGCTACAATGAGCAGTTCTTC,CASSPPGPGYNEQFF
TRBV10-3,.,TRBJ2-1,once,TGTGCCATCAGTGATCAGGGCAATGAGCAGTTCTTC,CAISDQGNEQFF
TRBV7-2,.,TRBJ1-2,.,TGTGCCAGCAGCTTAGACGCTGGGGGGTATGATGGCTACACCTTC,CASSLDAGGYDGYTF
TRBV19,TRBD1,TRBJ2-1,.,TGTGCCAGTACCGATCCGGGACAGGGTGCCGATGAGCAGTTCTTC,CASTDPGQGADEQFF
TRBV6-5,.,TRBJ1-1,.,TGTGCCAGCAGTTACTCCCCGGCGGCTGAAGCTTTCTTT,CASSYSPAAEAFF
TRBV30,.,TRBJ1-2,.,TGTGCCTACATCTCCATCCTCGGCTACACCTTC,CAYISILGYTF
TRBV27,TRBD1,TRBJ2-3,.,TGTGCCAGCAGTTTAGCGGACAGGGTTCCAGATACGCAGTATTTT,CASSLADRVPDTQYF
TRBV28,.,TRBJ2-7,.,TGTGCCAGCAGTTTAGGGGCGATCTACGAGCAGTACTTC,CASSLGAIYEQYF
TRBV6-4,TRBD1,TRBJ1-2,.,TGTGCCAGCAGTTCCGGGACAGGGGCTCCGGCTGGTGGCTACACCTTC,CASSSGTGAPAGGYTF
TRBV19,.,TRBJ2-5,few,TGTGCCAGTAGTACGAGTTCTCTGGCTGAGGAGGCGGCGGAGACCCAGTACTTC,CASSTSSLAEEAAETQYF
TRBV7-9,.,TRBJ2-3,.,TGTGCCAGCAGCCCACTACCAGATACGCAGTATTTT,CASSPLPDTQYF
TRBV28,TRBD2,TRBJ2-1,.,TGTGCCAGCAGCCACGGGGGGAGCTCCTACAATGAGCAGTTCTTC,CASSHGGSSYNEQFF
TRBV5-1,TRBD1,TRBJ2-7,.,TGCGCCAGCAGCTTGGGGACAGGCGAGCAGTACTTC,CASSLGTGEQYF
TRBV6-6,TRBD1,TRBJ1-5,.,TGTGCCAGCAGTTACCCGGGACAGGGGGGGCAGCCCCAGCATTTT,CASSYPGQGGQPQHF
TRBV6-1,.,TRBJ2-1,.,TGTACATCGGGGGACAGTCTTTACAATGAGCAGTTCTTC,CTSGDSLYNEQFF
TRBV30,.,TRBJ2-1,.,TGTGCCTGGAGTCCTAGCGCCAATGAGCAGTTCTTC,CAWSPSANEQFF
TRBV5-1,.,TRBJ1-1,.,TGCGCCAGCAGCTTGGAGACTGTTGTCGCTGAAGCTTTCTTT,CASSLETVVAEAFF
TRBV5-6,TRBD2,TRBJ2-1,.,TGTGCCAGCAGCACAGCTAGCGGGGGGTACAATGAGCAGTTCTTC,CASSTASGGYNEQFF
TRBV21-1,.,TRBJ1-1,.,TGTGCCAGCAGCAACGGAACAGGGGGTAGATGGACTGAAGCTTTCTTT,CASSNGTGGRWTEAFF